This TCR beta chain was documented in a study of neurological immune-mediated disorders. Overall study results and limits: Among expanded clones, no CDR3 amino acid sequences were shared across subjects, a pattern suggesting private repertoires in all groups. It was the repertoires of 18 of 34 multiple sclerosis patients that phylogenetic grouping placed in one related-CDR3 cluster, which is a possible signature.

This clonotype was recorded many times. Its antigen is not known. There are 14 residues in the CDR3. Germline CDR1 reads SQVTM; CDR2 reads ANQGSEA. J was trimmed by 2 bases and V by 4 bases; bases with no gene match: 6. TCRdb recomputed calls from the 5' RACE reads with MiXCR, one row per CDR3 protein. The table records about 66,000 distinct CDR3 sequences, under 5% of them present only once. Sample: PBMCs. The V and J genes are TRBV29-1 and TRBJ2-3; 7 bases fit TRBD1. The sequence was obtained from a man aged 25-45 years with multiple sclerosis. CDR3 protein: CSVAPGQATDTQYF. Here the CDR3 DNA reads TGCAGCGTTGCCCCTGGACAGGCCACAGATACGCAGTATTTT.